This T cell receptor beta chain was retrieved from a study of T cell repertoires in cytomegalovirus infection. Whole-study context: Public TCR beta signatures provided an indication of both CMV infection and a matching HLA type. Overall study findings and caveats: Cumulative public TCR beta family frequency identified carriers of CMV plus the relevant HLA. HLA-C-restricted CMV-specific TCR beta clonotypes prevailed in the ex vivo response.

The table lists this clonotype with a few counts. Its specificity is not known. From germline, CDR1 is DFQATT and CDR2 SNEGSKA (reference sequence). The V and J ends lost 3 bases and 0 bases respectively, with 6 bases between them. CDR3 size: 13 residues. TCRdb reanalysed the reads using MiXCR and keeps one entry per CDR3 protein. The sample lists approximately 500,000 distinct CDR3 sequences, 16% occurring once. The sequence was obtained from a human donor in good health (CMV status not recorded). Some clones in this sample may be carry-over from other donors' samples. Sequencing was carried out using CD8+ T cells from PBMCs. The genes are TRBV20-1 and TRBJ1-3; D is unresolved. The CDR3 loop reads CSASSGSGNTIYF. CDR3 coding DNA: TGCAGTGCTAGTAGTGGCTCTGGAAACACCATATATTTT.